This T cell receptor (beta chain) is drawn from a study of control samples from healthy donors and cancer patients. This CDR3 comprises 16 residues. Trimming stripped 0 bases from V and 1 base from J, with 10 bases between. Germline-derived CDR1 and CDR2 are MNHEY and SVGAGI. Clones were sequenced by immunoSEQ multiplex PCR, and TCRdb holds only the in-frame ones, with some missing. Counted here are fewer than 200,000 clones, around 87% occurring once; the ten biggest clones make up roughly 1.3%. Specimen: blood. The receptor was derived from a woman aged 50 to 65 in good health. The V call is TRBV6-5, the J call TRBJ1-3; D is undetermined. The CDR3 sequence: CASSYSISGSGNTIYF. The CDR3 DNA follows: TGTGCCAGCAGTTACTCGATCAGTGGATCTGGAAACACCATATATTTT.